The T cell receptor (beta chain) described here comes from a study of shared clonotypes between healthy human individuals. The study, taken as a whole, reports: Limitation of the genetic and exposure-history diversity represented came from the few donors.

The CDR3 spans 15 residues. Germline V CDR1 and CDR2: KGHSH, LQKENI. The trim removed 4 bases at V and 10 bases at J, leaving 12 bases unmatched. On this clone itself: Its antigen is currently unknown.

Assay: immunoSEQ multiplex PCR; the TCRdb copy retains only in-frame clones and omits some. Found here are about 480,000 clones, 60% to 80% of them singletons; the top ten hold under 15%. The receptor's source is a woman in her 40s in good health. Some clones in this sample may be carry-over from other donors' samples. The sequenced material came from PBMCs. The V and J genes are TRBV18 and TRBJ1-1, with TRBD1 matching 10 bases. Here the CDR3 DNA reads TGTGCCAGCTCACTGGGTTTTGGGACAGGGGACTCAGCTTTCTTT. Its protein product is CASSLGFGTGDSAFF.